These 5 T cell receptor beta chains originate from one sample sequenced in a study of blood T cell repertoires in COVID-19. Data came from immunoSEQ multiplex PCR; TCRdb stores just in-frame clones and leaves some out. Of 140,000 to 150,000 clones listed, around 80% are singletons. Sequences were obtained from peripheral blood. The receptors were gathered from a man in his sixties with active or convalescent COVID-19.

The V and J genes are TRBV28 and TRBJ2-2; 9 positions agree with TRBD2. The CDR3 totals 17 residues. V was pared by 5 bases and J by 7 bases, with 14 bases of the junction left unmatched. CDR1 and CDR2 (germline): MDHEN, SYDVKM. The CDR3 spells CASSPFGGRAVGGELFF. The CDR3 nucleotides are TGTGCCAGCAGTCCCTTCGGCGGGAGGGCCGTCGGCGGGGAGCTGTTTTTT. The full variable domain, in which reference TRBV28 and TRBJ2-2 provide the parts outside the CDR3, is DVKVTQSSRYLVKRTGEKVFLECVQDMDHENMFWYRQDPGLGLRLIYFSYDVKMKEKGDIPEGYSVSREKKERFSLILESASTNQTSMYLCASSPFGGRAVGGELFFGEGSRLTVL.

The chain combines TRBV11-3 with TRBJ2-2; 10 bases match TRBD2. V shed 5 bases and J 6 bases; nucleotides not matched to a gene: 6. Germline CDR1 and CDR2: SGHNT and YENEEA. The CDR3 totals 15 residues. This CDR3 is CASSVGLAGAGELFF. In nucleotides, the CDR3 is TGTGCCAGCAGCGTTGGGCTAGCGGGGGCCGGGGAGCTGTTTTTT. Variable domain in full (rest from reference TRBV11-3 and TRBJ2-2): EAGVVQSPRYKIIEKKQPVAFWCNPISGHNTLYWYLQNLGQGPELLIRYENEEAVDDSQLPKDRFSAERLKGVDSTLKIQPAELGDSAVYLCASSVGLAGAGELFFGEGSRLTVL.

V and J are TRBV3-1 (or the pseudogene TRBV3-2) and TRBJ2-2, with TRBD2 matching 13 bases. The CDR3 length is 17 residues. The junction had 4 bases not matched to a gene; V was cut back by 4 bases and J by 2 bases. Per germline, CDR1 LGHDT and CDR2 YNNKEL (reference sequence). The CDR3 DNA follows: TGTGCCAGCAGCCCGGGACTAGCGGGATTAAACACCGGGGAGCTGTTTTTT. It encodes CASSPGLAGLNTGELFF.

The chain couples TRBV7-9 to TRBJ1-2; perhaps TRBD1 as D (5 bases). CDR3 length: 16 residues. V lost 8 bases, J lost 5 bases, and 24 bases lay in between. Germline loops: CDR1 SEHNR, CDR2 FQNEAQ (reference sequence). In DNA form, the CDR3 reads TGTGCCAGCCTAGCCCTGGGGGGGGAGAGGCTATATGGCTACACCTTC. Its protein product is CASLALGGERLYGYTF.

The CDR3 DNA is TGTGCCAGCAGTTCCTTGGACAGGAAGTATAAGGGCTACACCTTC. As protein: CASSSLDRKYKGYTF. The chain uses TRBV28 and TRBJ1-2, with 7 nucleotides matching TRBD1. The V gene end was trimmed by 4 bases and the J gene end by 8 bases; junction bases not matched to a gene: 13. Germline-derived CDR1 and CDR2 are MDHEN and SYDVKM. CDR3 size: 15 residues.